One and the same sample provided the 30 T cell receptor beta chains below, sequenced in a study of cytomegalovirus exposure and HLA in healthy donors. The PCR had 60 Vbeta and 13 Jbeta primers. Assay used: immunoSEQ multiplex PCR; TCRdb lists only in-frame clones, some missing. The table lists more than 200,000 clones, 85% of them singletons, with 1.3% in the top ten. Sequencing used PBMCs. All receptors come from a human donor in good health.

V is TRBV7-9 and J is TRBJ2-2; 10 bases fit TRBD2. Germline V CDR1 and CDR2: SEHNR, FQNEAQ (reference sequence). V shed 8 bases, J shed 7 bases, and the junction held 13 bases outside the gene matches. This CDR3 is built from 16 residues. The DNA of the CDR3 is TGTGCCAGCCCGGGGCGGGCTAGCGGGAGCTTCGGGGAGCTGTTTTTT. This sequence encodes CASPGRASGSFGELFF.

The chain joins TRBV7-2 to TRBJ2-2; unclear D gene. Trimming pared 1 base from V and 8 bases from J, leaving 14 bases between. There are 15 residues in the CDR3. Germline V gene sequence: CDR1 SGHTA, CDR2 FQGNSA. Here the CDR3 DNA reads TGTGCCAGCAGCTTAGTTAACTTCCCCAGGGGGGAGCTGTTTTTT. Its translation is CASSLVNFPRGELFF.

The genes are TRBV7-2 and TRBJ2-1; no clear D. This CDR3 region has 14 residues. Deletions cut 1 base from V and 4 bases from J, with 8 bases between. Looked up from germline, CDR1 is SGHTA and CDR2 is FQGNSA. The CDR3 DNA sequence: TGTGCCAGCAGCTTAGTTCCTCAGTACAATGAGCAGTTCTTC. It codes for CASSLVPQYNEQFF. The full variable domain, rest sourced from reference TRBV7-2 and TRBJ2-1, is GAGVSQSPSNKVTEKGKDVELRCDPISGHTALYWYRQSLGQGLEFLIYFQGNSAPDKSGLPSDRFSAERTGGSVSTLTIQRTQQEDSAVYLCASSLVPQYNEQFFGPGTRLTVL.

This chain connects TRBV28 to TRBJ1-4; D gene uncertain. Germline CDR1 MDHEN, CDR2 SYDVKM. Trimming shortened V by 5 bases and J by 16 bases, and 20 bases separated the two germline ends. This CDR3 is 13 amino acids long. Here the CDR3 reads CASSMTPAISSFF. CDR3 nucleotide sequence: TGTGCCAGCAGTATGACACCGGCTATTTCTTCGTTTTTT.

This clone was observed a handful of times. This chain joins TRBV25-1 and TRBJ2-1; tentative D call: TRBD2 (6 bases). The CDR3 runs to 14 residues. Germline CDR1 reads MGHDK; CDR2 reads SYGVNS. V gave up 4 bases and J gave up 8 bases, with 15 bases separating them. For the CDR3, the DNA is TGTGCCAGCAGTGGGGGGGAGAGTATAGATGAGCAGTTCTTC. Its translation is CASSGGESIDEQFF.

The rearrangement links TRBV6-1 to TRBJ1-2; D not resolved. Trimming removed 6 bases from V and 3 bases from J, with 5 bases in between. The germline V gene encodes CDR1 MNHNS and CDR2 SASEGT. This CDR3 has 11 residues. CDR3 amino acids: CASREDYGYTF. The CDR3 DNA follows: TGTGCCAGCAGGGAGGACTATGGCTACACCTTC.

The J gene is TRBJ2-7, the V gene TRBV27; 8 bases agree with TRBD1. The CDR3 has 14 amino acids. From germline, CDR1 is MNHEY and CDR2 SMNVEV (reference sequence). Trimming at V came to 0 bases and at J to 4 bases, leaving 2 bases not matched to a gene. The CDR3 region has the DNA TGTGCCAGCAGTTTATCAACAGGGGGGTACGAGCAGTACTTC. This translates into CASSLSTGGYEQYF.

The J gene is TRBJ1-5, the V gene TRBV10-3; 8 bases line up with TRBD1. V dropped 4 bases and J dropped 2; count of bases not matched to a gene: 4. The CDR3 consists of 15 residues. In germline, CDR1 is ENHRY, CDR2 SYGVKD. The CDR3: CAISGTGFGNQPQHF. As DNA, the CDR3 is TGTGCCATCAGTGGGACAGGGTTCGGCAATCAGCCCCAGCATTTT.

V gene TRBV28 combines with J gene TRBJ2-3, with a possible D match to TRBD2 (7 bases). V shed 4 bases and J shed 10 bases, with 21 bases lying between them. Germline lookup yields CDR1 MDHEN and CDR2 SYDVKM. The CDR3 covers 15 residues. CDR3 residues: CASSSPLWGGGAQYF. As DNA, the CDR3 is TGTGCCAGCAGTTCCCCTCTCTGGGGAGGGGGGGCGCAGTATTTT.

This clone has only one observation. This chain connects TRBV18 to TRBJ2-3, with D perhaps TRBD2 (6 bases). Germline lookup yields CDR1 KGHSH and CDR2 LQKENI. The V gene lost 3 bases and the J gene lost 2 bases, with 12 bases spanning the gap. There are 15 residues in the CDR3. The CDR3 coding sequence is TGTGCCAGCTCACCGACGGGGGACCCCACAGATACGCAGTATTTT. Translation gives CASSPTGDPTDTQYF.

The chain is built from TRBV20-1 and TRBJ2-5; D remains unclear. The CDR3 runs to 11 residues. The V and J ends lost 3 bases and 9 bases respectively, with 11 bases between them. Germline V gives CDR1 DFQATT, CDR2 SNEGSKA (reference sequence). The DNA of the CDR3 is TGCAGTGCTAGTAGGAGAGAATCCCAGTACTTC. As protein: CSASRRESQYF.

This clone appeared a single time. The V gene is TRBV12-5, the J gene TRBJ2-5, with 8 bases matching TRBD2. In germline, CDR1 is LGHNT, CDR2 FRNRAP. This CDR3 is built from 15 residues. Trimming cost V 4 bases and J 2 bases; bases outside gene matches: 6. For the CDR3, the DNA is TGTGCTAGTGGTTCCAGCGGGAGACCACAAGAGACCCAGTACTTC. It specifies CASGSSGRPQETQYF. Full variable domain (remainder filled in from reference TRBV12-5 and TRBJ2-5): DARVTQTPRHKVTEMGQEVTMRCQPILGHNTVFWYRQTMMQGLELLAYFRNRAPLDDSGMPKDRFSAEMPDATLATLKIQPSEPRDSAVYFCASGSSGRPQETQYFGPGTRLLVL.

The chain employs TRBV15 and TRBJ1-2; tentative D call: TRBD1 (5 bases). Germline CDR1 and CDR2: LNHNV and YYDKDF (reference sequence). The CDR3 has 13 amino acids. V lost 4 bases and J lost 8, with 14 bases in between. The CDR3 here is CATSTAGGSGYTF. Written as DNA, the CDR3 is TGTGCCACCAGCACCGCGGGGGGAAGCGGCTACACCTTC.

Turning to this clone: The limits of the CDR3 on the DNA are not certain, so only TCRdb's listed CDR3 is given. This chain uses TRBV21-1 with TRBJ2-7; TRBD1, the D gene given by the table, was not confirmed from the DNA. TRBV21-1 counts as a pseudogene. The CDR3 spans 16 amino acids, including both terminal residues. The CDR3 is CASSKEVGQGIHEQYF.

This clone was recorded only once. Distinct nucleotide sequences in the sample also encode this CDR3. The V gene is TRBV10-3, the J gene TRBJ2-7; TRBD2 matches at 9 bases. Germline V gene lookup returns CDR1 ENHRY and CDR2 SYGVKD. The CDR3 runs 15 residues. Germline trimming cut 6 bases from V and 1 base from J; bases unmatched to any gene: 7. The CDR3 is CAIRSPSGESYEQYF. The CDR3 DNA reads TGTGCCATCAGGTCCCCTAGCGGGGAGTCCTACGAGCAGTACTTC.

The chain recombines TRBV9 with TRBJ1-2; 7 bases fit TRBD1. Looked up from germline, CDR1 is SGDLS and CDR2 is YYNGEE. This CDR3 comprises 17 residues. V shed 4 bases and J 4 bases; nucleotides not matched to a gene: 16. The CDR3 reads CASSLWRRSGQPYGYTF. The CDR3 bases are TGTGCCAGCAGCCTCTGGAGAAGGTCGGGACAGCCCTATGGCTACACCTTC.

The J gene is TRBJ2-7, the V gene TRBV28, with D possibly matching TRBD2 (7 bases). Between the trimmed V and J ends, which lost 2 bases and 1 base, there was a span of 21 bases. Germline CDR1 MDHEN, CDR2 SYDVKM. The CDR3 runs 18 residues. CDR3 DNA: TGTGCCAGCAGTTTAGGCTCCCCCGGGGGGCCTAGATCCTACGAGCAGTACTTC. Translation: CASSLGSPGGPRSYEQYF.

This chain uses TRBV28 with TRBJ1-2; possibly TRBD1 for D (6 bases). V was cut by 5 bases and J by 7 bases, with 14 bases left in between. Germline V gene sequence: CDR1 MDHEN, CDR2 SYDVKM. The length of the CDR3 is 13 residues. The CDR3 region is CASSNPGAGGYTF. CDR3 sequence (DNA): TGTGCCAGCAGTAACCCAGGGGCAGGTGGCTACACCTTC.

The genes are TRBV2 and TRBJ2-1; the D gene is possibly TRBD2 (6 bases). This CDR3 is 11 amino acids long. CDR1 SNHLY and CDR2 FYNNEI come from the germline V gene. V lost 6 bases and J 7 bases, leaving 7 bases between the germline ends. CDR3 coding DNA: TGTGCCAGCAGCGGGAGTAATGAGCAGTTCTTC. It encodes CASSGSNEQFF.

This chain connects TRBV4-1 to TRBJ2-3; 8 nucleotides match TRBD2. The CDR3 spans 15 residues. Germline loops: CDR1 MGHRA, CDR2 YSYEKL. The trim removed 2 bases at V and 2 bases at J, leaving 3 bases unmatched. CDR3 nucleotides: TGCGCCAGCAGCCAACTGACTAGCGACACAGATACGCAGTATTTT. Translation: CASSQLTSDTDTQYF.

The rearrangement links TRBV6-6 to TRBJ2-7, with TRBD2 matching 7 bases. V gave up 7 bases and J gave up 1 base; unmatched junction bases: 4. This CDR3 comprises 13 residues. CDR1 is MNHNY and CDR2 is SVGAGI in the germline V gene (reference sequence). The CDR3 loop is CASIRGSSYEQYF. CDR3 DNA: TGTGCCAGCATCCGCGGGAGTTCCTACGAGCAGTACTTC.

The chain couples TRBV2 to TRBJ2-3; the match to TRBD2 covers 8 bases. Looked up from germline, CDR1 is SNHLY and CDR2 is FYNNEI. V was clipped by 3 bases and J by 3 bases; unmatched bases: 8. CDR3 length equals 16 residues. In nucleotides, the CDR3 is TGTGCCAGCAGTGACATTGCGGGAGGTCCTACAGATACGCAGTATTTT. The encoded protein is CASSDIAGGPTDTQYF.

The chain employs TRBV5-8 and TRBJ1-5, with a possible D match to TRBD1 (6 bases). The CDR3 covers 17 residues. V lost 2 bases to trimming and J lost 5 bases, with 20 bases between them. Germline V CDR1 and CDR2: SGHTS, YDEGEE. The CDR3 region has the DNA TGTGCCAGCAGCTTTAACAGGGCCCCAGAGGGTCATCAGCCCCAGCATTTT. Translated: CASSFNRAPEGHQPQHF.

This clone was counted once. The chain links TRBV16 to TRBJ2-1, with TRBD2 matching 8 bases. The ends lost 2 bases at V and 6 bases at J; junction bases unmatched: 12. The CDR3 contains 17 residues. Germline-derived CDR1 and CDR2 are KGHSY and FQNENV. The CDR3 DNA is TGTGCCAGCAGCCAACGGAGCGGGGGCCAGCAGTCCAATGAGCAGTTCTTC. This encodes CASSQRSGGQQSNEQFF.

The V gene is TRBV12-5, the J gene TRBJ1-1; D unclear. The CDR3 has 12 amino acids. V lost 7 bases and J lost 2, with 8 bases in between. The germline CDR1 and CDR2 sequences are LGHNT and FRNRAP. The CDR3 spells CASAEGNTEAFF. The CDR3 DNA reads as TGTGCTAGTGCCGAGGGCAACACTGAAGCTTTCTTT. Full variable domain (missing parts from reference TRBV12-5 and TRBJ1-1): DARVTQTPRHKVTEMGQEVTMRCQPILGHNTVFWYRQTMMQGLELLAYFRNRAPLDDSGMPKDRFSAEMPDATLATLKIQPSEPRDSAVYFCASAEGNTEAFFGQGTRLTVV.

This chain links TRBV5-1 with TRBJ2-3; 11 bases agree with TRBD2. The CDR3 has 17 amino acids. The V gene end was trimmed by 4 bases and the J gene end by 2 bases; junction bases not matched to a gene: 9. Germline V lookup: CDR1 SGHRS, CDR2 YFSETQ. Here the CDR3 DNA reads TGCGCCAGCAGCCCCGGTAGTAGCGGGAGGGCCACAGATACGCAGTATTTT. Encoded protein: CASSPGSSGRATDTQYF.

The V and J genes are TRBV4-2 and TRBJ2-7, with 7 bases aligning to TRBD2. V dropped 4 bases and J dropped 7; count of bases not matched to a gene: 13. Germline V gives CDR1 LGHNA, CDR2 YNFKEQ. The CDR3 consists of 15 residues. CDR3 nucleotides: TGTGCCAGCAGCCCCATGGCGGGAGTGGGGTTGGAGCAGTACTTC. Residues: CASSPMAGVGLEQYF.

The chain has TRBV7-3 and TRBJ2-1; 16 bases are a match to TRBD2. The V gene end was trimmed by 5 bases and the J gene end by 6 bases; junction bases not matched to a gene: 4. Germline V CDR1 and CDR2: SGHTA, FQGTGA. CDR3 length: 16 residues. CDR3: CASSQGLAGGGNEQFF. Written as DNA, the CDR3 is TGTGCCAGCAGCCAGGGACTAGCGGGAGGGGGCAATGAGCAGTTCTTC. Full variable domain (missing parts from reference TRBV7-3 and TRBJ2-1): GAGVSQTPSNKVTEKGKYVELRCDPISGHTALYWYRQSLGQGPEFLIYFQGTGAADDSGLPNDRFFAVRPEGSVSTLKIQRTERGDSAVYLCASSQGLAGGGNEQFFGPGTRLTVL.

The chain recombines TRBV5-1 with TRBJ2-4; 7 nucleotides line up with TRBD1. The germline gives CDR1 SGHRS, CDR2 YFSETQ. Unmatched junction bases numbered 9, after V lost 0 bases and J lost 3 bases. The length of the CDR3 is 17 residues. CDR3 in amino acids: CASSLALAGGVKNIQYF. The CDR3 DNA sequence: TGCGCCAGCAGCTTGGCCTTGGCAGGGGGAGTCAAAAACATTCAGTACTTC.

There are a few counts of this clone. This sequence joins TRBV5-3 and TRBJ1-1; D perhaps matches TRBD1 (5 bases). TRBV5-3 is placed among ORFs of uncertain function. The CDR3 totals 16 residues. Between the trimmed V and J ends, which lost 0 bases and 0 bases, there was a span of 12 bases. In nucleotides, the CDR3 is TGTGCCAGAAGCTTGGAGCCAGGGCCCATGAACACTGAAGCTTTCTTT. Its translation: CARSLEPGPMNTEAFF.